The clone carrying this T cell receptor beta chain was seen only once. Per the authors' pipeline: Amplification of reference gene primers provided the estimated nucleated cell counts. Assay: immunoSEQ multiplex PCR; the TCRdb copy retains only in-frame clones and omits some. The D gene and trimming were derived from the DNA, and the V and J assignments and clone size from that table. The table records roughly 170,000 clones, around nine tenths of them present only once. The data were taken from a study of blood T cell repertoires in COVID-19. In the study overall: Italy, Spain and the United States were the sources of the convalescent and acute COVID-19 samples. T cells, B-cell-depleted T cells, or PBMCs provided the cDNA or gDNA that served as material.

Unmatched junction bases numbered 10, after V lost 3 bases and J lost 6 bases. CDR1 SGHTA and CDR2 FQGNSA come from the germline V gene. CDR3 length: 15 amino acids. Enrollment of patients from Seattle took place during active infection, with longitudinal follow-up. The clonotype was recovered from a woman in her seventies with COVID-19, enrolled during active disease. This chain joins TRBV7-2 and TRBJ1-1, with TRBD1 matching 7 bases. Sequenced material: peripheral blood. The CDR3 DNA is TGTGCCAGCAGCTTGGCGTCAGGGGGTAAGGCTGAAGCTTTCTTT. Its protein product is CASSLASGGKAEAFF.